Following are 14 T cell receptor beta chains from one sample sequenced in a study of response to subunit inactivated influenza vaccine. TCRdb reprocessed the RT-PCR reads via MiXCR and lists one record per CDR3 protein. The table has some 480,000 distinct CDR3 sequences, around 9.9% seen once. The sequencing here drew on PBMCs from blood, taken 35 to 45 days after vaccination. These receptor sequences come from a man aged 45 to 65 who received an inactivated influenza vaccine.

Only a few counts were recorded for this clonotype. The rearrangement uses TRBV12-3 or TRBV12-4 and TRBJ1-6; no firm D call. The CDR3 is 16 residues long. V was pared by 5 bases and J by 3 bases, with 14 bases between. The CDR3 loop reads CASSPHGQIYNSPLHF. In nucleotides, the CDR3 is TGTGCCAGCAGTCCTCACGGGCAGATCTATAATTCACCCCTCCACTTT.

This clonotype was seen more than once but under ten times. This chain connects TRBV7-9 to TRBJ2-3; D gene unclear. V was pared by 0 bases and J by 10 bases, with 11 bases between. The CDR3 is 13 amino acids. Germline V gene data show CDR1 as SEHNR and CDR2 as FQNEAQ (reference sequence). The CDR3 DNA sequence: TGTGCCAGCAGCTTAGCGCGGCAGCTTGCGCAGTATTTT. It encodes CASSLARQLAQYF.

In its sample, this clonotype was seen many times. The chain employs TRBV9 and TRBJ1-6, with no clear D. Germline V CDR1 and CDR2: SGDLS, YYNGEE. Between the trimmed V and J ends, which lost 1 base and 7 bases, there was a span of 12 bases. CDR3 length: 15 residues. The CDR3 bases are TGTGCCAGCAGCGTATCAACCACTGGGAATTCACCCCTCCACTTT. Translation: CASSVSTTGNSPLHF. The full variable domain, completed using reference TRBV9 and TRBJ1-6, is DSGVTQTPKHLITATGQRVTLRCSPRSGDLSVYWYQQSLDQGLQFLIQYYNGEERAKGNILERFSAQQFPDLHSELNLSSLELGDSALYFCASSVSTTGNSPLHFGNGTRLTVT.

The chain uses TRBV7-2 and TRBJ2-3, with D tentatively TRBD1 (7 bases). Germline CDR1 reads SGHTA; CDR2 reads FQGNSA. V gave up 1 base and J gave up 4 bases, with 12 bases separating them. The CDR3 consists of 15 residues. The CDR3 here is CASSLEPRGADTQYF. The CDR3 nucleotides are TGTGCCAGCAGCTTAGAGCCCAGGGGGGCAGATACGCAGTATTTT. The whole variable domain, remainder taken from reference TRBV7-2 and TRBJ2-3, is GAGVSQSPSNKVTEKGKDVELRCDPISGHTALYWYRQSLGQGLEFLIYFQGNSAPDKSGLPSDRFSAERTGGSVSTLTIQRTQQEDSAVYLCASSLEPRGADTQYFGPGTRLTVL.

The genes are TRBV20-1 and TRBJ2-1; 14 bases line up with TRBD2. This CDR3 region has 14 residues. Looked up from germline, CDR1 is DFQATT and CDR2 is SNEGSKA (reference sequence). The V and J ends lost 5 bases and 9 bases, in that order; junction bases with no gene match: 6. The CDR3 spells CSARGLAGGSEQFF. The CDR3 DNA reads as TGCAGTGCTCGCGGACTAGCGGGAGGTTCTGAGCAGTTCTTC.

This rearrangement joins TRBV7-2 to TRBJ1-5; the match to TRBD1 covers 7 bases. V shed 5 bases, J shed 6 bases, and the junction held 10 bases outside the gene matches. The germline gives CDR1 SGHTA, CDR2 FQGNSA. This CDR3 has 15 residues. Written as DNA, the CDR3 is TGTGCCAGCAGCCCGCAGGGGGGTGGGGTTCAGCCCCAGCATTTT. This translates into CASSPQGGGVQPQHF.

The chain joins TRBV2 to TRBJ2-7; D unresolved. CDR3 length equals 11 residues. Trimming shortened V by 6 bases and J by 7 bases, and 10 bases separated the two germline ends. Germline CDR1 reads SNHLY; CDR2 reads FYNNEI. The DNA of the CDR3 is TGTGCCAGCAGCTTCGAGAAGGAGCAGTACTTC. Encoded protein: CASSFEKEQYF.

V usage is TRBV7-2 and J usage is TRBJ2-7; D gene uncertain. V was cut by 4 bases and J by 2 bases, with 12 bases left in between. The CDR3 loop spans 14 amino acids. In germline, CDR1 is SGHTA, CDR2 FQGNSA. CDR3 DNA: TGTGCCAGCAGCTCTCCCCCGGGTCCCTACGAGCAGTACTTC. Its protein is CASSSPPGPYEQYF.

This clonotype occurred many times. This chain's CDR3 is CSASNRDRETHSDIQYF. In DNA, the CDR3 is TGCAGCGCTTCCAATCGGGACAGGGAGACTCACTCAGACATTCAGTACTTC. This chain connects TRBV29-1 to TRBJ2-4; 9 bases align to TRBD1. Germline V gives CDR1 SQVTM, CDR2 ANQGSEA. The V gene end was trimmed by 7 bases and the J gene end by 8 bases; junction bases not matched to a gene: 21. This CDR3 is 17 amino acids long.

There are many counts of this clonotype. The chain joins TRBV7-2 to TRBJ2-2; D gene unclear. The V end lost 1 base, the J end lost 1 base, and 4 bases lay between the germline ends. The CDR3 contains 14 residues. CDR1 and CDR2 (germline): SGHTA, FQGNSA. CDR3 sequence (DNA): TGTGCCAGCAGCTTAGGATGGAACACCGGGGAGCTGTTTTTT. It codes for CASSLGWNTGELFF.

The chain uses TRBV19 and TRBJ1-5; tentative D call: TRBD1 (5 bases). This CDR3 spans 13 amino acids. The ends were cut back, 5 bases at V and 9 bases at J, with 14 bases in the middle. Germline loops: CDR1 LNHDA, CDR2 SQIVND (reference sequence). CDR3 nucleotides: TGTGCCAGTAGTCGACAGCTGTCGGGGCCCCAGCATTTT. Its protein product is CASSRQLSGPQHF.

This clonotype was seen only a few times. V usage is TRBV10-3 and J usage is TRBJ2-5; tentative D call: TRBD2 (6 bases). This CDR3 spans 15 amino acids. Trimming removed 2 bases from V and 6 bases from J, with 16 bases in between. In germline, CDR1 is ENHRY, CDR2 SYGVKD. CDR3 DNA sequence: TGTGCCATCAGTGAGGCTGGGGGGTCCGTGAAGACCCAGTACTTC. Encoded protein: CAISEAGGSVKTQYF.

A few counts support this clonotype. The chain combines TRBV5-1 with TRBJ2-3; maybe TRBD2 (5 bases). Looked up from germline, CDR1 is SGHRS and CDR2 is YFSETQ. V was shortened by 0 bases and J by 0 bases, with 11 bases between the two germline ends. This CDR3 is built from 16 residues. The CDR3 is CASSLANLASTDTQYF. CDR3 coding DNA: TGCGCCAGCAGCTTGGCCAACCTAGCAAGCACAGATACGCAGTATTTT.

In this sample, this clonotype turned up many times. The genes are TRBV4-2 and TRBJ2-1; D gene uncertain. CDR1 LGHNA and CDR2 YNFKEQ come from the germline V gene. The CDR3 is made up of 14 amino acids. V was trimmed by 0 bases and J by 7 bases, leaving 10 bases between them. The CDR3 sequence is CASSQDLVRNEQFF. In DNA, the CDR3 is TGTGCCAGCAGCCAAGATTTGGTTAGGAATGAGCAGTTCTTC.